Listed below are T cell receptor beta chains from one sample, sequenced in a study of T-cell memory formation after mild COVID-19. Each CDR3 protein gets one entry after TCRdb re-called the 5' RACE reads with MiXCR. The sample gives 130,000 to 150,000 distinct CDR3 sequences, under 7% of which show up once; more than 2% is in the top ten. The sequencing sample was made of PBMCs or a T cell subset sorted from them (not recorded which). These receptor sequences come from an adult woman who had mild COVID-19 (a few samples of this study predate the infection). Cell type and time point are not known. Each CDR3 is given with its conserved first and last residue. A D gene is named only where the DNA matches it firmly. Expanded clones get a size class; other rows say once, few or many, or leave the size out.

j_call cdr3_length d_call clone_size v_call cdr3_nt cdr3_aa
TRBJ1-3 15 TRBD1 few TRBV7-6 TGTGCCAGCAGCCCTCGGACAGGGTCTGGAAACACCATATATTTT CASSPRTGSGNTIYF
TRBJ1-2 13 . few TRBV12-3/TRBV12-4 TGTGCCAGCAGTTCAATAGGGTCTTGGGGCTACACCTTC CASSSIGSWGYTF
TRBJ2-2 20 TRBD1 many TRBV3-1 TGTGCCAGCAGCCGGGCCGGGACAGGGGGCGGCGGAAGAAACACCGGGGAGCTGTTTTTT CASSRAGTGGGGRNTGELFF
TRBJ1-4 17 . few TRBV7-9 TGTGCCAGCAGCTTAGCGTGGTTGGACCAAACTAATGAAAAACTGTTTTTT CASSLAWLDQTNEKLFF
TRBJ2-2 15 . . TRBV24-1 TGTGCCACCAGTGGGGGACGATCGAACACCGGGGAGCTGTTTTTT CATSGGRSNTGELFF
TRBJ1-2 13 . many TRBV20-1 TGCAGTGCTAGCCGCGACAGCTACTATGGCTACACCTTC CSASRDSYYGYTF
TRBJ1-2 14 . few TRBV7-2 TGTGCCAGCAGCTCGACCCATTTAGGCTATGGCTACACCTTC CASSSTHLGYGYTF
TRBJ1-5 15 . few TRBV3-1 TGTGCCAGCAGCCAAGGGGCAGGGGTGAATCAGCCCCAGCATTTT CASSQGAGVNQPQHF
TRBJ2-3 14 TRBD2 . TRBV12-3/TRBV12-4 TGTGCCAGCAGTTTTCTCGGGGGGGCCGGAACGCAGTATTTT CASSFLGGAGTQYF
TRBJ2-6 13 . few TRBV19 TGTGCCAGTAGTACGCGACAGGGCCTAGGGGAGGCTTTC CASSTRQGLGEAF
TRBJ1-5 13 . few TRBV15 TGTGCCACCAGCAGAGATGGGGATCAGCCCCAGCATTTT CATSRDGDQPQHF
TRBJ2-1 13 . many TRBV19 TGTGCCAGTAGTATGGGAGACAGGCCGGAGCAGTTCTTC CASSMGDRPEQFF
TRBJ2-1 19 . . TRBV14 TGTGCCAGCAGCCCAACAGGGTTGATCCAACCACCTACCTACAATGAGCAGTTCTTC CASSPTGLIQPPTYNEQFF
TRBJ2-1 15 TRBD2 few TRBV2 TGTGCCAGCGGAGCCGGGGGGGCATCCTACAATGAGCAGTTCTTC CASGAGGASYNEQFF
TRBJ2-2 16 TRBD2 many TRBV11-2 TGTGCCAGCAGCTTTTGGGGCGGGAGGGCGATCGGGGAGCTGTTTTTT CASSFWGGRAIGELFF
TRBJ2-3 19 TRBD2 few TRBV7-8 TGTGCCAGCAGCCGCGGGTCTAGCGGGGACTCATCCCTCACAGATACGCAGTATTTT CASSRGSSGDSSLTDTQYF